The TCR beta chain under discussion was sequenced for a study of blood T cell repertoires in COVID-19. Overall study: The origin of the acute and convalescent COVID-19 samples was the United States, Italy and Spain. Nucleic acid was either cDNA or gDNA, and it came from T cells, B-cell-depleted T cells, or PBMCs.

The protocol was immunoSEQ multiplex PCR, while the TCRdb copy is restricted to in-frame clones and leaves out a portion. The sample contains roughly 62,000 clones, 78% of which appear only once. CDR3 size: 14 residues. Per the germline V gene, CDR1 is LGHDT and CDR2 is YNNKEL (reference sequence). Trimming left V 1 base short and J 6 bases short, with 12 bases between. The chain employs TRBV3-1 (or the pseudogene TRBV3-2) and TRBJ1-1; D not certain. The sample comprised peripheral blood. The clonotype comes from a human donor in a cohort sampled during active COVID-19. CDR3 protein: CASSQGVRGSEAFF. In nucleotides, the CDR3 is TGTGCCAGCAGCCAAGGGGTCAGAGGCTCTGAAGCTTTCTTT.